The 32 T cell receptor beta chains presented below share a single source sample, sequenced in a study of OX40 agonist ivuxolimab in advanced cancers. Clones were sequenced by immunoSEQ multiplex PCR, and TCRdb holds only the in-frame ones, with some missing. This sample has about 66,000 clones; roughly 87% occur once, and the top ten carry just over 2%. Specimen: CD4+ or CD8+ T cells sorted from blood, collected in a trial of the OX40 agonist ivuxolimab. The receptor source for this set is an adult with an advanced solid tumor such as melanoma, head and neck, liver or kidney cancer.

The gene calls are TRBV5-6 and TRBJ2-1, with D perhaps matching TRBD2 (6 bases). Germline V CDR1 and CDR2: SGHDT, YYEEEE. Trimming removed 2 bases from V and 15 bases from J, with 12 bases in between. This CDR3 is built from 11 residues. In DNA form, the CDR3 reads TGTGCCAGCAGCTTCGGGCTAGCGCCGTTCTTC. Translation: CASSFGLAPFF.

This rearrangement joins TRBV28 to TRBJ1-1; the D gene is possibly TRBD1 (6 bases). The V end lost 2 bases, the J end lost 0 bases, and 16 bases lay between the germline ends. CDR1 MDHEN and CDR2 SYDVKM come from the germline V gene. CDR3 length equals 17 residues. CDR3: CASSLGAWGGMNTEAFF. The CDR3, as DNA: TGTGCCAGCAGTTTAGGGGCTTGGGGGGGCATGAACACTGAAGCTTTCTTT.

This chain uses TRBV7-9 with TRBJ2-3, with D tentatively TRBD2 (7 bases). This CDR3 is 18 amino acids long. Germline V gene data show CDR1 as SEHNR and CDR2 as FQNEAQ (reference sequence). V lost 1 base, J lost 0 bases, and 17 bases lay in between. The chain's CDR3 is CASSLVRGHTTSTDTQYF. Written as DNA, the CDR3 is TGTGCCAGCAGCTTAGTGCGGGGGCATACCACTAGCACAGATACGCAGTATTTT.

V is TRBV7-2 and J is TRBJ1-5; 7 positions agree with TRBD1. V lost 2 bases and J lost 5; bases outside the gene matches: 6. The CDR3 contains 15 residues. Per germline, CDR1 SGHTA and CDR2 FQGNSA. CDR3 bases: TGTGCCAGCAGCTTAAACACAGGGGCATATCAGCCCCAGCATTTT. It specifies CASSLNTGAYQPQHF.

The chain is built from TRBV6-5 and TRBJ1-1; tentative D call: TRBD1 (6 bases). The CDR3 is made up of 15 amino acids. V lost 4 bases and J lost 4, with 16 bases in between. Germline V CDR1 and CDR2: MNHEY, SVGAGI. DNA of the CDR3: TGTGCCAGCAGTTCCGTGGGGGCAGTGAGCACTGAAGCTTTCTTT. This translates into CASSSVGAVSTEAFF.

The chain carries TRBV15 and TRBJ1-5; TRBD1 agrees at 7 bases. V lost 5 bases, J lost 0 bases, and 7 bases stayed unmatched. The germline CDR1 and CDR2 sequences are LNHNV and YYDKDF (reference sequence). The CDR3 has 16 amino acids. Here the CDR3 reads CATSPGTAPSNQPQHF. CDR3 sequence (DNA): TGTGCCACCAGCCCTGGGACAGCACCTAGCAATCAGCCCCAGCATTTT.

V usage is TRBV18 and J usage is TRBJ1-5; D ambiguous. Germline V gene data show CDR1 as KGHSH and CDR2 as LQKENI. Trimming removed 2 bases at V and 4 bases at J, with 15 bases between. The CDR3 totals 16 residues. CDR3 bases: TGTGCCAGCTCACCATTCAGTTCCGGGAATAATCAGCCCCAGCATTTT. It yields the protein CASSPFSSGNNQPQHF.

The chain recombines TRBV29-1 with TRBJ2-7, with D hard to call. V was trimmed by 4 bases and J by 0 bases, leaving 7 bases between them. Germline-derived CDR1 and CDR2 are SQVTM and ANQGSEA. The CDR3 consists of 12 residues. CDR3 amino acids: CSVGQDSYEQYF. The CDR3 DNA follows: TGCAGCGTTGGGCAGGACTCCTACGAGCAGTACTTC.

The V gene is TRBV5-1, the J gene TRBJ1-1; unclear D gene. Germline V CDR1 and CDR2: SGHRS, YFSETQ. Between the trimmed V and J ends, which lost 4 bases and 4 bases, there was a span of 17 bases. The CDR3 has 15 residues. CDR3 bases: TGCGCCAGCAGCCCCCAGGACCCCAGGTCCACTGAAGCTTTCTTT. The encoded protein is CASSPQDPRSTEAFF.

V gene TRBV6-5 combines with J gene TRBJ1-3; D uncertain. Germline CDR1 and CDR2: MNHEY and SVGAGI. Trimming pared 4 bases from V and 0 bases from J, leaving 13 bases between. The CDR3 is made up of 16 amino acids. The CDR3 spells CASSFADDGSGNTIYF. DNA for the CDR3: TGTGCCAGCAGTTTCGCGGATGATGGCTCTGGAAACACCATATATTTT.

This sequence joins TRBV5-6 and TRBJ1-1; 10 positions agree with TRBD1. The CDR3 runs to 16 residues. J was trimmed by 0 bases and V by 1 base; bases with no gene match: 3. Germline lookup yields CDR1 SGHDT and CDR2 YYEEEE. CDR3 residues: CASSLWGQGLNTEAFF. The CDR3 nucleotides read TGTGCCAGCAGCTTGTGGGGACAGGGGTTGAACACTGAAGCTTTCTTT.

The chain carries TRBV6-4 and TRBJ1-2; D not resolved. Between the trimmed V and J ends, which lost 7 bases and 2 bases, there was a span of 17 bases. Germline V gene data show CDR1 as MRHNA and CDR2 as SNTAGT. CDR3 length equals 15 residues. CDR3 amino acids: CASIVDPPLNYGYTF. The CDR3 bases are TGTGCCAGCATTGTGGACCCTCCGCTGAACTATGGCTACACCTTC.

This sequence joins TRBV27 and TRBJ2-7, with D possibly matching TRBD1 (6 bases). Germline V CDR1 and CDR2: MNHEY, SMNVEV (reference sequence). Trimming stripped 5 bases from V and 3 bases from J, with 17 bases between. The CDR3 covers 15 residues. CDR3 sequence (DNA): TGTGCCAGCAGTCCCTCCTTACAGGGAATCTACGAGCAGTACTTC. This sequence encodes CASSPSLQGIYEQYF.

The count of this clone is one. The chain employs TRBV10-3 and TRBJ2-7, with 9 bases matching TRBD2. Trimming removed 6 bases from V and 4 bases from J; junction bases left unmatched: 10. This CDR3 is built from 15 residues. The germline CDR1 and CDR2 sequences are ENHRY and SYGVKD. This CDR3 is CAISLGASGDYEQYF. The CDR3, as DNA: TGTGCCATCAGCCTGGGGGCTAGCGGGGATTACGAGCAGTACTTC.

This chain uses TRBV9 with TRBJ1-1; no reliable D call. The CDR3 is made up of 13 amino acids. V was shortened by 4 bases and J by 5 bases, with 12 bases between the two germline ends. Germline assignment: CDR1 SGDLS and CDR2 YYNGEE. CDR3 DNA sequence: TGTGCCAGCAGCCCGCGGGCCGCGACTGAAGCTTTCTTT. It codes for CASSPRAATEAFF.

The V gene is TRBV5-1, the J gene TRBJ2-7; TRBD2 aligns across 9 bases. The germline CDR1 and CDR2 sequences are SGHRS and YFSETQ. Losses at the gene ends were 2 bases for V and 5 bases for J; bases not matched to a gene: 2. The CDR3 is 13 residues long. The CDR3: CASSLGTSNEQYF. The DNA of the CDR3 is TGCGCCAGCAGCTTAGGGACTAGCAACGAGCAGTACTTC.

This clone has just a few counts. The junction and the germline gene differ at one end; a read error may be behind it. The chain combines TRBV28 with TRBJ2-7; 9 bases align to TRBD1. This CDR3 has 13 amino acids. Germline CDR1 is MDHEN and CDR2 is SYDVKM. The CDR3 loop is CASSFGQGHRKVF. As DNA, the CDR3 is TGTGCCAGCAGTTTTGGACAGGGGCATCGTAAAGTCTTC.

The V gene is TRBV9, the J gene TRBJ2-2; no definite D call. The CDR3 is made up of 13 amino acids. CDR1 and CDR2 (germline): SGDLS, YYNGEE. V was clipped by 7 bases and J by 4 bases, with 11 bases between them. CDR3 nucleotide sequence: TGTGCCAGCCAGTACGGGTCCACCGGGGAGCTGTTTTTT. Translation gives CASQYGSTGELFF.

This clone was recorded only once. V and J are TRBV4-3 and TRBJ1-3; D perhaps matches TRBD1 (6 bases). Germline CDR1 and CDR2: LGHNA and YSLEER. V was pared by 6 bases and J by 4 bases, with 22 bases between. This CDR3 region has 17 residues. The CDR3 region has the DNA TGCGCCAGCAGTCCAGGACAGACTTCTTTGGGAGGAAACACCATATATTTT. Translation gives CASSPGQTSLGGNTIYF.

The genes are TRBV12-5 and TRBJ2-5, with D perhaps TRBD1 or TRBD2 (5 bases each). V dropped 4 bases and J dropped 5 bases, with 5 bases sitting between them. The CDR3 length is 11 residues. Germline CDR1 reads LGHNT; CDR2 reads FRNRAP. CDR3 loop: CASGWDETQYF. The CDR3 DNA reads TGTGCTAGTGGTTGGGACGAGACCCAGTACTTC.

This clone is a singleton in its sample. The chain recombines TRBV5-1 with TRBJ2-5; no clear D gene. This CDR3 spans 13 amino acids. Trimming took 0 bases from V and 2 from J, leaving 5 bases between them. CDR1 SGHRS and CDR2 YFSETQ come from the germline V gene. CDR3 nucleotides: TGCGCCAGCAGCTTGGGACAACAAGAGACCCAGTACTTC. Encoded protein: CASSLGQQETQYF. The variable domain in full, with the rest retrieved from reference TRBV5-1 and TRBJ2-5, is KAGVTQTPRYLIKTRGQQVTLSCSPISGHRSVSWYQQTPGQGLQFLFEYFSETQRNKGNFPGRFSGRQFSNSRSEMNVSTLELGDSALYLCASSLGQQETQYFGPGTRLLVL.

V gene TRBV5-1 combines with J gene TRBJ1-3; 7 nucleotides align to TRBD1. This CDR3 contains 14 residues. V dropped 1 base and J dropped 4; count of bases not matched to a gene: 2. CDR1 is SGHRS, CDR2 YFSETQ, per germline. The CDR3 sequence: CASSLRGQGNTIYF. The CDR3 DNA follows: TGCGCCAGCAGCTTGCGGGGACAGGGAAACACCATATATTTT.

V is TRBV19 and J is TRBJ1-5; TRBD1 matches at 7 bases. The CDR3 extends over 16 amino acids. CDR1 LNHDA and CDR2 SQIVND come from the germline V gene (reference sequence). V shed 9 bases and J 4 bases; nucleotides not matched to a gene: 15. The CDR3 protein is CASRAVWDSSNQPQHF. CDR3 DNA: TGTGCCAGCCGCGCTGTTTGGGACAGTTCTAATCAGCCCCAGCATTTT.

This clone appeared a few times. V is TRBV7-2 and J is TRBJ2-3, with 8 bases that match TRBD1. The V gene's germline CDR1 is SGHTA and CDR2 FQGNSA. J gave up 0 bases and V 7 bases, and 3 bases lay outside the gene matches. The CDR3 covers 14 residues. CDR3 amino acids: CASTWTGSTDTQYF. The CDR3 DNA reads TGTGCCAGCACCTGGACAGGGAGCACAGATACGCAGTATTTT.

This clone was seen a single time. J is TRBJ2-7 and V is TRBV6-1; TRBD2 aligns across 16 bases. The junction had 19 bases not matched to a gene; V was cut back by 4 bases and J by 13 bases. The CDR3 has 18 residues. CDR1 and CDR2 from the germline V gene are MNHNS and SASEGT. The CDR3 here is CASSAYLGLAGGPGRIYF. The CDR3, as DNA: TGTGCCAGCAGTGCTTATTTGGGACTAGCGGGAGGGCCCGGCAGGATTTACTTC.

The J gene is TRBJ2-2, the V gene TRBV4-2; D is perhaps TRBD1 or TRBD2 (6 bases each). The CDR3 is made up of 17 amino acids. V lost 3 bases and J 0 bases, leaving 14 bases between the germline ends. Germline loops: CDR1 LGHNA, CDR2 YNFKEQ. CDR3 protein: CASSQDGRGANTGELFF. The CDR3 DNA reads TGTGCCAGCAGCCAGGACGGAAGGGGGGCGAACACCGGGGAGCTGTTTTTT.

J is TRBJ1-5 and V is TRBV28; the D is unclear. CDR1 and CDR2 from the germline V gene are MDHEN and SYDVKM. The CDR3 runs to 15 residues. V was shortened by 7 bases and J by 2 bases, with 15 bases between the two germline ends. CDR3 bases: TGTGCCAGCACCCGGCAGTCACTTGGCAATCAGCCCCAGCATTTT. Amino acid sequence: CASTRQSLGNQPQHF. Full variable domain (outside the CDR3, taken from reference TRBV28 and TRBJ1-5): DVKVTQSSRYLVKRTGEKVFLECVQDMDHENMFWYRQDPGLGLRLIYFSYDVKMKEKGDIPEGYSVSREKKERFSLILESASTNQTSMYLCASTRQSLGNQPQHFGDGTRLSIL.

This sequence joins TRBV5-1 and TRBJ2-7; D unclear. The CDR3 length is 13 residues. Trimming stripped 0 bases from V and 2 bases from J, with 6 bases between. Germline assignment: CDR1 SGHRS and CDR2 YFSETQ. CDR3 coding DNA: TGCGCCAGCAGCTTGGGAGGAACCTACGAGCAGTACTTC. Translated: CASSLGGTYEQYF.

The rearrangement uses TRBV2 and TRBJ2-2; D is perhaps TRBD2 (6 bases). The CDR3 is made up of 15 amino acids. V was clipped by 6 bases and J by 0 bases, with 11 bases between them. In germline, CDR1 is SNHLY, CDR2 FYNNEI. The CDR3 DNA reads TGTGCCAGCAGGCCTAGCGAAACGAACACCGGGGAGCTGTTTTTT. It encodes CASRPSETNTGELFF.

The rearrangement uses TRBV5-1 and TRBJ1-1; a weak D match, TRBD1 (5 bases). The CDR3 is 14 residues long. V lost 2 bases to trimming and J lost 4 bases, with 12 bases between them. Germline V gives CDR1 SGHRS, CDR2 YFSETQ. The CDR3 DNA reads as TGCGCCAGCAGCTTCGGCAGGGAGGGCACTGAAGCTTTCTTT. Protein: CASSFGREGTEAFF.

The genes are TRBV15 and TRBJ2-5; no clear D. Germline assignment: CDR1 LNHNV and CDR2 YYDKDF (reference sequence). V shed 1 base and J shed 5 bases, with 11 bases lying between them. The length of the CDR3 is 14 residues. The CDR3 loop is CATSRGLFDETQYF. The DNA for the CDR3 is TGTGCCACCAGCAGAGGTCTATTTGATGAGACCCAGTACTTC.

This clone was recorded a few times. The CDR3 reads CASSTLAGGSTEAFF. CDR3 DNA: TGCGCCAGCAGCACCCTGGCGGGAGGCAGCACTGAAGCTTTCTTT. The rearrangement uses TRBV5-1 and TRBJ1-1, with no clear D. The germline V gene encodes CDR1 SGHRS and CDR2 YFSETQ. The V and J ends lost 4 bases and 4 bases respectively, with 17 bases between them. This CDR3 has 15 amino acids. The whole variable domain, remainder taken from reference TRBV5-1 and TRBJ1-1, is KAGVTQTPRYLIKTRGQQVTLSCSPISGHRSVSWYQQTPGQGLQFLFEYFSETQRNKGNFPGRFSGRQFSNSRSEMNVSTLELGDSALYLCASSTLAGGSTEAFFGQGTRLTVV.